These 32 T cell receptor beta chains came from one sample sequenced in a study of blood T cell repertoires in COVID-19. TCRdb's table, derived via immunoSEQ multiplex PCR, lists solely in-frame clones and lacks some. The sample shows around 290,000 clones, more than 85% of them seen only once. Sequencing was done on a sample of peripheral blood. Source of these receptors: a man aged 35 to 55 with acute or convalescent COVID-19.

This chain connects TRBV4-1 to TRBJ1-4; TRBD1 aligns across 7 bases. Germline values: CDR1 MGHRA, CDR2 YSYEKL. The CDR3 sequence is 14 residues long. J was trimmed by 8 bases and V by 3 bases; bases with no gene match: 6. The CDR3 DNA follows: TGCGCCAGCAGCCACGGACAGGCGGGGGAAAAACTGTTTTTT. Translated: CASSHGQAGEKLFF.

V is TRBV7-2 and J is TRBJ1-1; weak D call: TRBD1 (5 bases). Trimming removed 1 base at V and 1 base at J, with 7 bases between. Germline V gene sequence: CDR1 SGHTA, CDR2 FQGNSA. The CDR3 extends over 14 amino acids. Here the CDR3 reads CASSLGQPNTEAFF. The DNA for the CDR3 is TGTGCCAGCAGCTTAGGACAGCCGAACACTGAAGCTTTCTTT.

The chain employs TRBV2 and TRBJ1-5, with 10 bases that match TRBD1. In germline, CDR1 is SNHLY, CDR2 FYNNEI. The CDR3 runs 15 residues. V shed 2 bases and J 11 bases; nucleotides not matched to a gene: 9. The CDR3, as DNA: TGTGCCAGCAGTGAATATCCCGGACAGGGGGTCGCCCAGCATTTT. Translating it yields CASSEYPGQGVAQHF.

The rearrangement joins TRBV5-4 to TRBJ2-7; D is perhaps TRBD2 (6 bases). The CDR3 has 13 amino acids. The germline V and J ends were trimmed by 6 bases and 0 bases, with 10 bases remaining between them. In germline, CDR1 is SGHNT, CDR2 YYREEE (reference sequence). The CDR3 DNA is TGTGCCAGCACACGGGACTTCTCCTACGAGCAGTACTTC. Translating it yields CASTRDFSYEQYF.

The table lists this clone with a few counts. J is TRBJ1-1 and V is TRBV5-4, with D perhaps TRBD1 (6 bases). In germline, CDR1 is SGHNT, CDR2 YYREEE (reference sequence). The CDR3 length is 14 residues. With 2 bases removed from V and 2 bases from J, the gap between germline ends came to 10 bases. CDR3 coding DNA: TGTGCCAGCAGCTTCCAACAGGGAAACACTGAAGCTTTCTTT. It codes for CASSFQQGNTEAFF.

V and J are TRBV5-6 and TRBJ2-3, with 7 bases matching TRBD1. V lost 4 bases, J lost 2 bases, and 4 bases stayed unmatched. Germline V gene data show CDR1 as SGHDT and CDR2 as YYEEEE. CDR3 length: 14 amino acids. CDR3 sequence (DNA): TGTGCCAGCAGCCACAGGGGAGACACAGATACGCAGTATTTT. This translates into CASSHRGDTDTQYF. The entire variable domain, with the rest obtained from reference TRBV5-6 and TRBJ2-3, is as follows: DAGVTQSPTHLIKTRGQQVTLRCSPKSGHDTVSWYQQALGQGPQFIFQYYEEEERQRGNFPDRFSGHQFPNYSSELNVNALLLGDSALYLCASSHRGDTDTQYFGPGTRLTVL.

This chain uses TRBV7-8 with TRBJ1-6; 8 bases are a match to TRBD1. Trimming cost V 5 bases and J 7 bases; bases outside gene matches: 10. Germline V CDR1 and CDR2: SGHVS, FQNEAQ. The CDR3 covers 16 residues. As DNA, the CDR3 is TGTGCCAGCAGCCGGGACAGGAGGTTAGGAAATTCACCCCTCCACTTT. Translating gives CASSRDRRLGNSPLHF. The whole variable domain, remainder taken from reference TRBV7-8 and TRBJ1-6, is GAGVSQSPRYKVAKRGQDVALRCDPISGHVSLFWYQQALGQGPEFLTYFQNEAQLDKSGLPSDRFFAERPEGSVSTLKIQRTQQEDSAVYLCASSRDRRLGNSPLHFGNGTRLTVT.

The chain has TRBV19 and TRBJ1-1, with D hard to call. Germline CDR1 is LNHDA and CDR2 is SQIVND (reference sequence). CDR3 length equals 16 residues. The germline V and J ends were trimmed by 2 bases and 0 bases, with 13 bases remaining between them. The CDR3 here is CASSISGVIMNTEAFF. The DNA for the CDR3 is TGTGCCAGTAGTATAAGCGGGGTGATCATGAACACTGAAGCTTTCTTT.

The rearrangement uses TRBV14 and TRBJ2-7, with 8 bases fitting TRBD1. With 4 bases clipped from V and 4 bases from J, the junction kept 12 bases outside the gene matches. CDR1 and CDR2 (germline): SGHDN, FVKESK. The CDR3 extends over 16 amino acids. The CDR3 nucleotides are TGTGCCAGCAGCCTCCCCGGGACAGGAGGAGCTTACGAGCAGTACTTC. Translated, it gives CASSLPGTGGAYEQYF. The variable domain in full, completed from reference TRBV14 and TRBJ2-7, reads EAGVTQFPSHSVIEKGQTVTLRCDPISGHDNLYWYRRVMGKEIKFLLHFVKESKQDESGMPNNRFLAERTGGTYSTLKVQPAELEDSGVYFCASSLPGTGGAYEQYFGPGTRLTVT.

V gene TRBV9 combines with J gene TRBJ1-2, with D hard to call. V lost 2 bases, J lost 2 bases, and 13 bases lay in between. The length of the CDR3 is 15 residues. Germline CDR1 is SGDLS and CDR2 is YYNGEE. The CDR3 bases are TGTGCCAGCAGCGTTGGCGGATCCTTAAACTATGGCTACACCTTC. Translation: CASSVGGSLNYGYTF.

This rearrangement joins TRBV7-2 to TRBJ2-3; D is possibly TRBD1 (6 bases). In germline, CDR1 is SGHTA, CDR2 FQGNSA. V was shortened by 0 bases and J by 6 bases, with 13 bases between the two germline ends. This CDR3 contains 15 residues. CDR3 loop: CASSLAGAGYDTQYF. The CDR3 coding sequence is TGTGCCAGCAGCTTAGCGGGGGCGGGCTATGATACGCAGTATTTT.

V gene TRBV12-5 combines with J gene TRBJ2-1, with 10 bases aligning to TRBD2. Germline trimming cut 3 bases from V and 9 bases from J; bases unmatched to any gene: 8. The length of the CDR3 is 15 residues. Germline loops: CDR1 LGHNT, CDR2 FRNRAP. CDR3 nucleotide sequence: TGTGCTAGTGGTTTTTTAAGCGGGGGGGCCAGTGAGCAGTTCTTC. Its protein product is CASGFLSGGASEQFF.

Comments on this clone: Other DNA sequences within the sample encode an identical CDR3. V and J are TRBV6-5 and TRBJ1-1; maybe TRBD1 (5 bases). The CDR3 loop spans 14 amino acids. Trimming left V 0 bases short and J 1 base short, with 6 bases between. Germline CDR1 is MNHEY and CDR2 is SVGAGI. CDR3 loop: CASSYSGGNTEAFF. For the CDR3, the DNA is TGTGCCAGCAGTTACTCGGGGGGGAACACTGAAGCTTTCTTT.

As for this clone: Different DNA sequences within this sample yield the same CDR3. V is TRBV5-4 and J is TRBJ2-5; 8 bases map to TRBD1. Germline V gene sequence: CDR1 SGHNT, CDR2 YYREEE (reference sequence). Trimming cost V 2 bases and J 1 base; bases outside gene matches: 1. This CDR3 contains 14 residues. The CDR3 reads CASSFGQGQETQYF. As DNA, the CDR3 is TGTGCCAGCAGCTTCGGACAGGGCCAAGAGACCCAGTACTTC.

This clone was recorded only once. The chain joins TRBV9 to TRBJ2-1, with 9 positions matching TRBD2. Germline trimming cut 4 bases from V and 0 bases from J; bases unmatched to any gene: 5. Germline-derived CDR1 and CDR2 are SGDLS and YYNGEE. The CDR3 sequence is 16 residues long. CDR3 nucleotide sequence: TGTGCCAGCAGCCCGCCTAGCGGGACCTCCTACAATGAGCAGTTCTTC. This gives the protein CASSPPSGTSYNEQFF.

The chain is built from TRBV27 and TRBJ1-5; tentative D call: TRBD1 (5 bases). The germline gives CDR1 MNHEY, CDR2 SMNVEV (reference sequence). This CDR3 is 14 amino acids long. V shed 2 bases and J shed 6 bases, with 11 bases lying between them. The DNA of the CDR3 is TGTGCCAGCAGTTTAAGGTCAGGGATTCAGCCCCAGCATTTT. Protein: CASSLRSGIQPQHF.

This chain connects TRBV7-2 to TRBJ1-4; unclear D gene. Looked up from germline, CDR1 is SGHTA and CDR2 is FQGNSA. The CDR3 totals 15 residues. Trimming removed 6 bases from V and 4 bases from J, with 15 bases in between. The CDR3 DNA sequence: TGTGCCAGCAGTACAACTGGAGCACTTAATGAAAAACTGTTTTTT. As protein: CASSTTGALNEKLFF. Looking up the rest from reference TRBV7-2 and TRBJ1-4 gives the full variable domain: GAGVSQSPSNKVTEKGKDVELRCDPISGHTALYWYRQSLGQGLEFLIYFQGNSAPDKSGLPSDRFSAERTGGSVSTLTIQRTQQEDSAVYLCASSTTGALNEKLFFGSGTQLSVL.

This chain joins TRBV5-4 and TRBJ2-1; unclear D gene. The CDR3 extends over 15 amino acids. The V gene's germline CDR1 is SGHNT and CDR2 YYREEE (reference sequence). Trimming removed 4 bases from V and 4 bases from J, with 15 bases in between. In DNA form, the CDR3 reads TGTGCCAGCAGCCCGGAGAGTATCGTATACAATGAGCAGTTCTTC. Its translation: CASSPESIVYNEQFF.

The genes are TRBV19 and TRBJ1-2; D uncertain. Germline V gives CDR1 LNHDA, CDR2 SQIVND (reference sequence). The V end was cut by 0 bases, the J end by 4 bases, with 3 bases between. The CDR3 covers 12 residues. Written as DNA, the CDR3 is TGTGCCAGTAGTATAGACGTCTATGGCTACACCTTC. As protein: CASSIDVYGYTF.

The CDR3 bases are TGTGCCAGCAGCTTGGCGGTCCGGGGGGTGGACACCTTC. Translated: CASSLAVRGVDTF. The rearrangement links TRBV5-6 to TRBJ1-2; perhaps TRBD1 as D (5 bases). Germline values: CDR1 SGHDT, CDR2 YYEEEE. The CDR3 has 13 residues. V dropped 0 bases and J dropped 12 bases, with 15 bases sitting between them. Supplemented by reference TRBV5-6 and TRBJ1-2, the full variable domain reads DAGVTQSPTHLIKTRGQQVTLRCSPKSGHDTVSWYQQALGQGPQFIFQYYEEEERQRGNFPDRFSGHQFPNYSSELNVNALLLGDSALYLCASSLAVRGVDTFGSGTRLTVV.

The CDR3: CASSLRGGGNTEAFF. CDR3 nucleotide sequence: TGTGCCAGCAGCTTAAGGGGGGGCGGGAACACTGAAGCTTTCTTT. The chain links TRBV11-3 to TRBJ1-1, with D tentatively TRBD1 (6 bases). This CDR3 is 15 amino acids long. The V end was cut by 2 bases, the J end by 1 base, with 11 bases between. Germline CDR1 is SGHNT and CDR2 is YENEEA.

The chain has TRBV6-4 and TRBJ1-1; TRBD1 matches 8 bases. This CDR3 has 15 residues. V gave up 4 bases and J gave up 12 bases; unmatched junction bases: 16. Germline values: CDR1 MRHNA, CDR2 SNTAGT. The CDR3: CASSATHLAGGETFF. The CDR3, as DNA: TGTGCCAGCAGTGCCACCCACCTGGCAGGGGGCGAAACTTTCTTT.

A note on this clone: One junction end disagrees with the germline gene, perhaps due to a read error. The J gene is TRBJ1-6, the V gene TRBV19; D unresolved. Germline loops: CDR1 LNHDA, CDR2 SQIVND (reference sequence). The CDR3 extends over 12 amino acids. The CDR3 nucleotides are TGTGCCAGTAGAATAGCGGATTCACCCCTCCACTTT. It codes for CASRIADSPLHF. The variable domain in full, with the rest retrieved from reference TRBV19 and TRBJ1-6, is DGGITQSPKYLFRKEGQNVTLSCEQNLNHDAMYWYRQDPGQGLRLIYYSQIVNDFQKGDIAEGYSVSREKKESFPLTVTSAQKNPTAFYLCASRIADSPLHFGNGTRLTVT.

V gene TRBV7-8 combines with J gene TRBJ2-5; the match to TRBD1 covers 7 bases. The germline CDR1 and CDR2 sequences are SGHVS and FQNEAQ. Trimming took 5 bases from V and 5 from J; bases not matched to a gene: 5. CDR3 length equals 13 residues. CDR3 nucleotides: TGTGCCAGCAGCCTTGGACAGGTGGAGACCCAGTACTTC. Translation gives CASSLGQVETQYF. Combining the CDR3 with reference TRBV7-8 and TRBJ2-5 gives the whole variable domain GAGVSQSPRYKVAKRGQDVALRCDPISGHVSLFWYQQALGQGPEFLTYFQNEAQLDKSGLPSDRFFAERPEGSVSTLKIQRTQQEDSAVYLCASSLGQVETQYFGPGTRLLVL.

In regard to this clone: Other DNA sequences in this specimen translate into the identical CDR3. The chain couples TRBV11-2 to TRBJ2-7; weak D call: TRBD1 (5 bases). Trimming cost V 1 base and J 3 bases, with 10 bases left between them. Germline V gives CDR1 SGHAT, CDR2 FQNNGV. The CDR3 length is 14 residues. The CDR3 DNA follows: TGTGCCAGCAGCTTAGGCAGGGTTGGCTACGAGCAGTACTTC. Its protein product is CASSLGRVGYEQYF.

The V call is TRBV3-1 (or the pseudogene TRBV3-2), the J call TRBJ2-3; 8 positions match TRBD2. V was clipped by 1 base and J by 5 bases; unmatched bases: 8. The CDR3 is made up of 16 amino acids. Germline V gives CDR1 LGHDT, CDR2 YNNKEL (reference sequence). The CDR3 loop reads CASSQALAGGGDTQYF. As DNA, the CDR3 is TGTGCCAGCAGCCAAGCTCTGGCGGGGGGAGGAGATACGCAGTATTTT.

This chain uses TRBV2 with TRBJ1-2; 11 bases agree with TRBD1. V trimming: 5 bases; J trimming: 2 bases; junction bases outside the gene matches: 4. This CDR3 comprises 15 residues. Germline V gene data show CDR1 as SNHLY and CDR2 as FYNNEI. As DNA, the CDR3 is TGTGCCAGCAGTCCTAGGACAGGGGGCAACTATGGCTACACCTTC. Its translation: CASSPRTGGNYGYTF.

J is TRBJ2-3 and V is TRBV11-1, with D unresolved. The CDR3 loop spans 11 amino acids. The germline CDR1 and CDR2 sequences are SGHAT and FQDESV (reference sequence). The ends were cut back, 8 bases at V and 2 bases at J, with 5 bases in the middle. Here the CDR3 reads CASGLTDTQYF. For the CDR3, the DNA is TGTGCCAGCGGGCTCACAGATACGCAGTATTTT. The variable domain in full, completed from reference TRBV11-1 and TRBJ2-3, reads EAEVAQSPRYKITEKSQAVAFWCDPISGHATLYWYRQILGQGPELLVQFQDESVVDDSQLPKDRFSAERLKGVDSTLKIQPAELGDSAMYLCASGLTDTQYFGPGTRLTVL.

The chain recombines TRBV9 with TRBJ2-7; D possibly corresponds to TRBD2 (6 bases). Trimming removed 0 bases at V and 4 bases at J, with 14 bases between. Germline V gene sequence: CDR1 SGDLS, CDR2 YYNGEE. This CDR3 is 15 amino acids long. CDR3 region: CASSVAGPGLYEQYF. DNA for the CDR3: TGTGCCAGCAGCGTAGCTGGCCCAGGACTATACGAGCAGTACTTC.

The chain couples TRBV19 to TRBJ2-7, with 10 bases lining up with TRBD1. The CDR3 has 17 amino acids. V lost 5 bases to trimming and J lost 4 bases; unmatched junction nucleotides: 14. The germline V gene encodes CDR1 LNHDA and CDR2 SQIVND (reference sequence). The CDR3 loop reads CASSARDRGTLLYEQYF. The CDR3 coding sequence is TGTGCCAGTAGTGCGAGGGACAGGGGCACCTTATTGTACGAGCAGTACTTC.

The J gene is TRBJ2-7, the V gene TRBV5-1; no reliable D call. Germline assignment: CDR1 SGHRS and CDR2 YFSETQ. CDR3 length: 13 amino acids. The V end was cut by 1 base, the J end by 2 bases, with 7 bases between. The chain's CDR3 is CASSLTATYEQYF. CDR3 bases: TGCGCCAGCAGCTTGACAGCAACCTACGAGCAGTACTTC.

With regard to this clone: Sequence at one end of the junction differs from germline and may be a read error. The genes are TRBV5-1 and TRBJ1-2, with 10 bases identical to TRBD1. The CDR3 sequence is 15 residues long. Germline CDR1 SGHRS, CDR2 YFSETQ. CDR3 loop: CASSLDGTGVYGCTF. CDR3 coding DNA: TGCGCCAGCAGCTTGGACGGGACAGGGGTCTATGGCTGCACCTTC.